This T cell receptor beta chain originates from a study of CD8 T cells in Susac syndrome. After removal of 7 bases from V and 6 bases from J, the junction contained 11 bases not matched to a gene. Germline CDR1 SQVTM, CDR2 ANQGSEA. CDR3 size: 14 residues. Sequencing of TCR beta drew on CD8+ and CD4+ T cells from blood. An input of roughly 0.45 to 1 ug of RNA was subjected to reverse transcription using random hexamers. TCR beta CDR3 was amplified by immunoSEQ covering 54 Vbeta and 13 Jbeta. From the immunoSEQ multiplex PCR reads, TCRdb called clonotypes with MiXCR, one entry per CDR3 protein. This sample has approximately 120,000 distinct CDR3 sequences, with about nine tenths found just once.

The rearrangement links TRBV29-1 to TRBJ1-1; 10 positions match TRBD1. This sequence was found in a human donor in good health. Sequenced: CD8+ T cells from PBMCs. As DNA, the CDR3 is TGCAGCGCCGGACCCGGACAGGGGGGGCCTGAAGCTTTCTTT. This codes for CSAGPGQGGPEAFF.